The 5 T cell receptor beta chains below all came from one sample that was sequenced in a study of T cell responses to AZD1222 COVID-19 vaccine. Sequencing was performed with immunoSEQ multiplex PCR; in TCRdb, only in-frame clones are kept and a portion is missing. In the table there are about 120,000 clones, roughly nine tenths of which are singletons. Sample: peripheral blood, taken on day 0 of AZD1222 vaccination. Receptors were obtained from an adult in good health.

The V gene is TRBV7-9, the J gene TRBJ2-1; 8 bases fit TRBD2. The CDR3 runs 16 residues. Germline-derived CDR1 and CDR2 are SEHNR and FQNEAQ (reference sequence). The ends lost 5 bases at V and 6 bases at J; junction bases unmatched: 12. The CDR3 loop reads CASSPPGVAGTNEQFF. The CDR3 region has the DNA TGTGCCAGCAGCCCCCCGGGGGTAGCGGGGACCAATGAGCAGTTCTTC.

The chain employs TRBV3-1 (or the pseudogene TRBV3-2) and TRBJ2-7; TRBD2 matches at 8 bases. There are 16 residues in the CDR3. Trimming removed 1 base from V and 6 bases from J; junction bases left unmatched: 11. Germline CDR1 reads LGHDT; CDR2 reads YNNKEL (reference sequence). The CDR3 coding sequence is TGTGCCAGCAGCCAAGGGTACAGGGCGGGAGGCCTCGAGCAGTACTTC. It specifies CASSQGYRAGGLEQYF.

Only a few counts were recorded for this clone. The rearrangement links TRBV4-2 to TRBJ1-2, with 8 bases fitting TRBD1. Looked up from germline, CDR1 is LGHNA and CDR2 is YNFKEQ. Trimming at V came to 4 bases and at J to 7 bases, leaving 8 bases not matched to a gene. The CDR3 is 14 amino acids. CDR3 in amino acids: CASSLPGTGSGYTF. CDR3 DNA sequence: TGTGCCAGCAGCCTACCCGGGACAGGATCTGGCTACACCTTC.

The chain carries TRBV18 and TRBJ2-7; perhaps TRBD2 as D (6 bases). Germline values: CDR1 KGHSH, CDR2 LQKENI. The V and J ends lost 5 bases and 3 bases respectively, with 8 bases between them. This CDR3 has 12 amino acids. The CDR3 sequence is CASSGGGYEQYF. The CDR3 DNA is TGTGCCAGCTCAGGGGGAGGCTACGAGCAGTACTTC.

V is TRBV29-1 and J is TRBJ1-2; 9 nucleotides align to TRBD1. CDR1 and CDR2 (germline): SQVTM, ANQGSEA. Trimming cost V 5 bases and J 6 bases; bases outside gene matches: 19. This CDR3 is built from 17 residues. CDR3 residues: CSVSSGTGSLLTDGYTF. As DNA, the CDR3 is TGCAGCGTTTCATCCGGGACAGGGTCCCTGTTAACGGATGGCTACACCTTC.